One and the same sample provided the 13 T cell receptor beta chains below, sequenced in a study of T cell responses to AZD1222 COVID-19 vaccine. The assay was immunoSEQ multiplex PCR, and TCRdb's table has in-frame clones only and misses some. The sample includes tens of thousands of clones, roughly 90% seen only once; the top ten take about 3%. The specimen comprised peripheral blood, sampled on day 0 of AZD1222 vaccination. The source of these receptors is an adult in good health.

The chain uses TRBV5-1 and TRBJ1-1; D perhaps matches TRBD1 (5 bases). Germline CDR1 reads SGHRS; CDR2 reads YFSETQ. Trimming removed 0 bases at V and 6 bases at J, with 9 bases between. The CDR3 has 13 amino acids. CDR3 protein: CASSLARGAEAFF. The CDR3 nucleotides are TGCGCCAGCAGCTTGGCCCGGGGGGCTGAAGCTTTCTTT. The variable domain in full, completed from reference TRBV5-1 and TRBJ1-1, reads KAGVTQTPRYLIKTRGQQVTLSCSPISGHRSVSWYQQTPGQGLQFLFEYFSETQRNKGNFPGRFSGRQFSNSRSEMNVSTLELGDSALYLCASSLARGAEAFFGQGTRLTVV.

The rearrangement uses TRBV7-9 and TRBJ2-7; weak D call: TRBD1 (5 bases). In germline, CDR1 is SEHNR, CDR2 FQNEAQ (reference sequence). Deletions cut 5 bases from V and 2 bases from J, with 13 bases between. There are 14 residues in the CDR3. The DNA for the CDR3 is TGTGCCAGCAGCGCTCAGGACACCCCCTACGAGCAGTACTTC. This translates into CASSAQDTPYEQYF.

The chain combines TRBV10-2 with TRBJ1-6, with D unresolved. CDR3 size: 15 residues. The V and J ends lost 9 bases and 0 bases respectively, with 12 bases between them. The germline V gene has CDR1 WSHSY and CDR2 SAAADI. The CDR3 here is CASREGSSYNSPLHF. CDR3 sequence (DNA): TGCGCCAGTAGGGAGGGAAGCTCCTATAATTCACCCCTCCACTTT.

The chain has TRBV19 and TRBJ1-3; no definite D call. Germline V gene lookup returns CDR1 LNHDA and CDR2 SQIVND (reference sequence). The length of the CDR3 is 15 residues. V dropped 4 bases and J dropped 0 bases, with 10 bases sitting between them. CDR3 loop: CASSTTASSGNTIYF. The CDR3 coding sequence is TGTGCCAGTAGTACGACTGCCAGCTCTGGAAACACCATATATTTT.

The chain employs TRBV12-3 or TRBV12-4 and TRBJ1-2; D is unclear. This CDR3 contains 13 residues. V was cut by 3 bases and J by 8 bases, with 13 bases left in between. CDR3 amino acids: CASSFNTFRGYTF. The CDR3 DNA reads TGTGCCAGCAGTTTTAATACCTTCAGGGGCTACACCTTC.

This clone was seen a single time. The rearrangement uses TRBV3-1 (or the pseudogene TRBV3-2) and TRBJ2-1; 12 bases line up with TRBD2. The V gene's germline CDR1 is LGHDT and CDR2 YNNKEL (reference sequence). V gave up 1 base and J gave up 10 bases; unmatched junction bases: 11. There are 17 residues in the CDR3. The CDR3 reads CASSQGGLAGAQGEQFF. The CDR3 DNA reads as TGTGCCAGCAGCCAAGGGGGACTAGCGGGTGCCCAGGGGGAGCAGTTCTTC.

This clone was observed a single time. This chain uses TRBV28 with TRBJ1-3, with 7 bases identical to TRBD1. CDR3 length: 16 residues. Germline assignment: CDR1 MDHEN and CDR2 SYDVKM. Trimming took 5 bases from V and 3 from J; bases not matched to a gene: 10. The CDR3 region is CASSEGAGPYGNTIYF. The CDR3 DNA reads as TGTGCCAGCAGTGAGGGGGCAGGCCCATATGGAAACACCATATATTTT.

V gene TRBV5-1 combines with J gene TRBJ1-1; 7 positions agree with TRBD1. The CDR3 extends over 15 amino acids. V lost 0 bases and J lost 5; bases outside the gene matches: 7. Germline CDR1 reads SGHRS; CDR2 reads YFSETQ. The CDR3, as DNA: TGCGCCAGCAGCTTGGAGGAGGGGGCGAGAACTGAAGCTTTCTTT. Its translation: CASSLEEGARTEAFF.

The chain is built from TRBV19 and TRBJ1-2, with D possibly being TRBD1 (5 bases). The CDR3 covers 18 residues. CDR1 LNHDA and CDR2 SQIVND come from the germline V gene (reference sequence). V gave up 0 bases and J gave up 2 bases, with 19 bases separating them. The CDR3 is CASSIDTVGRIRNYGYTF. The DNA of the CDR3 is TGTGCCAGTAGTATAGATACCGTGGGACGGATCAGAAACTATGGCTACACCTTC.

This clone was recorded a few times. The chain combines TRBV19 with TRBJ1-5; no clear D gene. The CDR3 has 13 amino acids. V was cut by 3 bases and J by 2 bases, with 5 bases left in between. The germline V gene has CDR1 LNHDA and CDR2 SQIVND (reference sequence). The chain's CDR3 is CASSIVGNQPQHF. CDR3 coding DNA: TGTGCCAGTAGTATCGTTGGCAATCAGCCCCAGCATTTT.

The V call is TRBV27, the J call TRBJ2-1; tentative D call: TRBD1 (6 bases). This CDR3 is built from 13 residues. V lost 3 bases and J 4 bases, leaving 7 bases between the germline ends. CDR1 is MNHEY and CDR2 is SMNVEV in the germline V gene (reference sequence). CDR3: CASSFGQYNEQFF. The CDR3 DNA reads TGTGCCAGCAGTTTTGGACAGTACAATGAGCAGTTCTTC.

J is TRBJ2-1 and V is TRBV3-1 (or the pseudogene TRBV3-2), with 7 bases aligning to TRBD2. Germline lookup yields CDR1 LGHDT and CDR2 YNNKEL (reference sequence). J lost 5 bases, V lost 2 bases, and 9 bases had no gene match. The CDR3 consists of 16 residues. The CDR3 region is CASSQIIASGDNEQFF. The CDR3 coding sequence is TGTGCCAGCAGCCAAATAATTGCTAGCGGTGACAATGAGCAGTTCTTC.

This clone was detected a few times. The chain carries TRBV14 and TRBJ1-4, with unresolved D. Looked up from germline, CDR1 is SGHDN and CDR2 is FVKESK. This CDR3 region has 13 residues. V was shortened by 2 bases and J by 1 base, with 2 bases between the two germline ends. The CDR3 DNA sequence: TGTGCCAGCAGCCAACAAACTAATGAAAAACTGTTTTTT. Translation gives CASSQQTNEKLFF.